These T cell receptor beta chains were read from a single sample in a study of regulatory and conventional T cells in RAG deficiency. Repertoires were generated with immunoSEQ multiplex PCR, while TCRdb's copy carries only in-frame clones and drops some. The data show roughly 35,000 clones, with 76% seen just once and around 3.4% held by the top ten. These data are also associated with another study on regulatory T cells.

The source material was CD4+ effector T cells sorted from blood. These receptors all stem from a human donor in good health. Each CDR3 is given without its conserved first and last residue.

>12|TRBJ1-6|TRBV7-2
ASSLEGGMAPLH
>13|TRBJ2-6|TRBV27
ASRRTGAGANVLT
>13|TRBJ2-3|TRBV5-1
ASSLLLAAADTQY
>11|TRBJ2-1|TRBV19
ASKAGTYNEQF
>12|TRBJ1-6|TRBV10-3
AISGTGNNSPLH
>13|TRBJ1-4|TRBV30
AWSPGPSRGEKLF
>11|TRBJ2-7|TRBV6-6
ASSHLPGSGWY
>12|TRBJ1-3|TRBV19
ASTPQGASDTIY
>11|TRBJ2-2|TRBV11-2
ASSYIRTGELF
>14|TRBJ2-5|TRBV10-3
AISERTITGGETQY
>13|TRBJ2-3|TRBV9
ASSPSGGGTDTQY
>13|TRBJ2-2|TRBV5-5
ASSLGFSNTGELF
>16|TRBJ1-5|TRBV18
ASSPAIQEPYSNQPQH
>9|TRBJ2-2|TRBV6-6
ASRNTGELF
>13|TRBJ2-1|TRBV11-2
ASSLDSGLYNEQF
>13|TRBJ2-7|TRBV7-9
ASSPSGNNYYEQY
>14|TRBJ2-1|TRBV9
ASSGRFGISYNEQF